The next 21 T cell receptor beta chains were all read from a single sample in a study of cytotoxic CD8 clonotypes in ibrutinib-treated CLL. TCRdb keeps only in-frame clones here, not all; method: immunoSEQ multiplex PCR. The sample carries about 140,000 clones, around 80% recorded once. The sequences come from PBMCs, collected after 36 months of ibrutinib treatment. The receptors were sampled from a human donor with chronic lymphocytic leukemia.

The rearrangement links TRBV5-1 to TRBJ2-1, with 10 bases aligning to TRBD2. V lost 8 bases, J lost 5 bases, and 13 bases stayed unmatched. The CDR3 sequence is 16 residues long. Per germline, CDR1 SGHRS and CDR2 YFSETQ. Here the CDR3 reads CASNPDLAGVNNEQFF. In DNA form, the CDR3 reads TGCGCCAGTAACCCCGATCTAGCGGGAGTGAACAATGAGCAGTTCTTC.

The chain uses TRBV2 and TRBJ2-3, with TRBD2 matching 10 bases. V shed 3 bases, J shed 2 bases, and the junction held 8 bases outside the gene matches. The germline CDR1 and CDR2 sequences are SNHLY and FYNNEI. The CDR3 covers 17 residues. CDR3 nucleotide sequence: TGTGCCAGCAGTGACCTAACTAGCGGGACTTTCACAGATACGCAGTATTTT. Protein sequence: CASSDLTSGTFTDTQYF.

The chain employs TRBV7-3 and TRBJ1-2; perhaps TRBD1 as D (6 bases). Germline assignment: CDR1 SGHTA and CDR2 FQGTGA. CDR3 length: 14 amino acids. Between the trimmed V and J ends, which lost 5 bases and 7 bases, there was a span of 17 bases. CDR3 in DNA: TGTGCCAGCAGCCAAAACGGGGGGCTTCTTGGCTACACCTTC. Translating gives CASSQNGGLLGYTF.

The chain uses TRBV19 and TRBJ1-2, with a tentative D call TRBD1 (5 bases). The CDR3 totals 12 residues. Trimming pared 1 base from V and 8 bases from J, leaving 8 bases between. Looked up from germline, CDR1 is LNHDA and CDR2 is SQIVND (reference sequence). CDR3 nucleotide sequence: TGTGCCAGTAGTATAGGGGGGACGGGCTACACCTTC. Translation gives CASSIGGTGYTF.

In DNA form, the CDR3 reads TGTGCCAGCACCCCTACGGCGGAGGGTAGCGCCGGGGAGCTGTTTTTT. This sequence encodes CASTPTAEGSAGELFF. The J gene is TRBJ2-2, the V gene TRBV7-9; maybe TRBD2 (6 bases). The CDR3 extends over 16 amino acids. Trimming removed 7 bases from V and 6 bases from J, with 21 bases in between. CDR1 is SEHNR and CDR2 is FQNEAQ in the germline V gene (reference sequence).

This chain uses TRBV9 with TRBJ2-1, with a weak D call TRBD1 (5 bases). The CDR3 has 16 amino acids. Germline CDR1 reads SGDLS; CDR2 reads YYNGEE. Trimming shortened V by 3 bases and J by 5 bases, and 18 bases separated the two germline ends. CDR3 amino acids: CASSATLGRGDNEQFF. DNA of the CDR3: TGTGCCAGCAGCGCAACTCTAGGTAGGGGTGACAATGAGCAGTTCTTC.

The gene calls are TRBV5-1 and TRBJ1-1, with D possibly TRBD1 on 5 matching bases. V lost 4 bases and J lost 0, with 13 bases in between. Germline V lookup: CDR1 SGHRS, CDR2 YFSETQ. The CDR3 contains 15 residues. The CDR3 DNA reads as TGCGCCAGCAGCGGACCCGGGACGGTGAACACTGAAGCTTTCTTT. The encoded protein is CASSGPGTVNTEAFF.

The V gene is TRBV4-1, the J gene TRBJ2-5; D gene unclear. The CDR3 totals 14 residues. V lost 4 bases, J lost 4 bases, and 13 bases lay in between. Per germline, CDR1 MGHRA and CDR2 YSYEKL. CDR3 in amino acids: CASSRLLQAETQYF. CDR3 nucleotide sequence: TGCGCCAGCAGCCGACTCCTCCAGGCAGAGACCCAGTACTTC.

The rearrangement uses TRBV6-4 and TRBJ2-1, with 7 positions matching TRBD2. Looked up from germline, CDR1 is MRHNA and CDR2 is SNTAGT. CDR3 size: 11 residues. Trimming took 6 bases from V and 12 from J; bases not matched to a gene: 5. The CDR3: CASSTPSGQFF. The CDR3 DNA follows: TGTGCCAGCAGCACCCCTAGCGGGCAGTTCTTC.

The chain has TRBV6-5 and TRBJ2-3, with D tentatively TRBD2 (6 bases). Deletions cut 5 bases from V and 0 bases from J, with 9 bases between. This CDR3 has 14 amino acids. CDR1 is MNHEY, CDR2 SVGAGI, per germline. CDR3 nucleotides: TGTGCCAGCAGTACCGGGACTAGCACAGATACGCAGTATTTT. The encoded protein is CASSTGTSTDTQYF.

The chain is built from TRBV7-9 and TRBJ2-3; 11 bases line up with TRBD1. The CDR3 runs to 15 residues. Germline CDR1 is SEHNR and CDR2 is FQNEAQ (reference sequence). V lost 4 bases and J lost 5; bases outside the gene matches: 5. The CDR3 DNA is TGTGCCAGCAGCTCCCGGGACAGGGGGAAAGATACGCAGTATTTT. It encodes CASSSRDRGKDTQYF.

This clone has just one count. The chain carries TRBV5-1 and TRBJ2-5; perhaps TRBD2 as D (6 bases). Germline CDR1 is SGHRS and CDR2 is YFSETQ. This CDR3 is 15 amino acids long. V was cut by 2 bases and J by 1 base, with 12 bases left in between. CDR3 amino acids: CASSFQVGGQETQYF. Written as DNA, the CDR3 is TGCGCCAGCAGCTTTCAGGTGGGGGGCCAAGAGACCCAGTACTTC.

The chain recombines TRBV27 with TRBJ2-3; D may be TRBD1 (6 bases). The CDR3 is 16 residues long. Germline V gene lookup returns CDR1 MNHEY and CDR2 SMNVEV (reference sequence). Trimming cost V 2 bases and J 1 base, with 13 bases left between them. Written as DNA, the CDR3 is TGTGCCAGCAGTTTAGGGTGGGGGCTGGGCACAGATACGCAGTATTTT. Its translation: CASSLGWGLGTDTQYF.

The sample holds one count of this clone. This sequence joins TRBV2 and TRBJ2-4; D gene unclear. The V gene's germline CDR1 is SNHLY and CDR2 FYNNEI. V was shortened by 6 bases and J by 7 bases, with 19 bases between the two germline ends. The CDR3 has 15 amino acids. CDR3 protein: CASRWGTMISNIQYF. Here the CDR3 DNA reads TGTGCCAGCAGGTGGGGTACAATGATTAGCAACATTCAGTACTTC.

The V gene is TRBV5-1, the J gene TRBJ1-1; the D gene is possibly TRBD1 (5 bases). The CDR3 spans 14 residues. V lost 2 bases, J lost 0 bases, and 8 bases lay in between. Germline V lookup: CDR1 SGHRS, CDR2 YFSETQ. In DNA, the CDR3 is TGCGCCAGCAGCTTAGGGGCGATGAACACTGAAGCTTTCTTT. It specifies CASSLGAMNTEAFF.

V and J are TRBV6-5 and TRBJ2-1; D not certain. V dropped 10 bases and J dropped 0 bases, with 16 bases sitting between them. Germline V CDR1 and CDR2: MNHEY, SVGAGI. This CDR3 is 15 amino acids long. DNA of the CDR3: TGTGCCACGCAGCCATTGGGAAGCTCCTACAATGAGCAGTTCTTC. Its translation is CATQPLGSSYNEQFF.

The rearrangement links TRBV14 to TRBJ2-3; D call uncertain. From germline, CDR1 is SGHDN and CDR2 FVKESK. CDR3 length equals 11 residues. The V end was cut by 3 bases, the J end by 7 bases, with 5 bases between. CDR3 sequence (DNA): TGTGCCAGCAGCCACGGGTATACGCAGTATTTT. Protein: CASSHGYTQYF.

The chain combines TRBV5-6 with TRBJ1-5; a weak D match, TRBD1 (6 bases). This CDR3 comprises 15 residues. Trimming cost V 4 bases and J 6 bases, with 17 bases left between them. Germline CDR1 and CDR2: SGHDT and YYEEEE. The CDR3 nucleotides read TGTGCCAGCAGCGCCCTGGGGGGGGCTCTTCAGCCCCAGCATTTT. Protein sequence: CASSALGGALQPQHF. The full variable domain, completed using reference TRBV5-6 and TRBJ1-5, is DAGVTQSPTHLIKTRGQQVTLRCSPKSGHDTVSWYQQALGQGPQFIFQYYEEEERQRGNFPDRFSGHQFPNYSSELNVNALLLGDSALYLCASSALGGALQPQHFGDGTRLSIL.

As to this clone: The sample carries other DNA sequences with the same CDR3. The chain uses TRBV5-1 and TRBJ2-5; D is undetermined. Trimming stripped 0 bases from V and 4 bases from J, with 4 bases between. Germline CDR1 is SGHRS and CDR2 is YFSETQ. The CDR3 runs to 12 residues. The CDR3 DNA sequence: TGCGCCAGCAGCTTGGACAGAGAGACCCAGTACTTC. This gives the protein CASSLDRETQYF.

This clone was detected a few times. The chain combines TRBV30 with TRBJ1-5; D is unclear. The germline CDR1 and CDR2 sequences are GTSNPN and SVGIG (reference sequence). The CDR3 has 13 residues. V gave up 4 bases and J gave up 3 bases, with 10 bases separating them. CDR3 region: CAWTQSFNQPQHF. In DNA, the CDR3 is TGTGCCTGGACTCAGTCTTTCAATCAGCCCCAGCATTTT.

This sequence joins TRBV10-3 and TRBJ2-3; D is possibly TRBD2 (6 bases). Trimming took off 2 bases at V and 1 base at J, with 7 bases between the two ends. The CDR3 has 14 residues. The germline CDR1 and CDR2 sequences are ENHRY and SYGVKD. Here the CDR3 DNA reads TGTGCCATCAGTGAGGGGACTGGCACAGATACGCAGTATTTT. Residues: CAISEGTGTDTQYF.